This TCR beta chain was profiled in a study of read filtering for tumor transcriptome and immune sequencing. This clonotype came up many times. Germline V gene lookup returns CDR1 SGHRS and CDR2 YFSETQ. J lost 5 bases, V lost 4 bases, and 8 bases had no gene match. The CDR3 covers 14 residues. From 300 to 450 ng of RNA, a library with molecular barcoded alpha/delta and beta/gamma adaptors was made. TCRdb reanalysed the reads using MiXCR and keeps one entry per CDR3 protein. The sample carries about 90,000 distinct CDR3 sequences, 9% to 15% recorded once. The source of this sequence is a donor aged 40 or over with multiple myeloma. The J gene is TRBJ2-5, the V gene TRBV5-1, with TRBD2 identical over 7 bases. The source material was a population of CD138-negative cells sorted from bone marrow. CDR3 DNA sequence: TGCGCCAGCAGCCCCAGCGGGAATGGGGAGACCCAGTACTTC. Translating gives CASSPSGNGETQYF.